These T cell receptor beta chains were read from a single sample in a study of blood T cells in healthy people across ages. MiXCR, applied by TCRdb to the 5' RACE reads, yields one record per CDR3 protein. The sample yields about 970,000 distinct CDR3 sequences, around 54% seen once. Material for sequencing was blood. Source of these receptors: a woman aged 55-69 years in good health. Both conserved end residues are part of each CDR3. A D gene is named only where the DNA matches it firmly. A clone size is listed for some rows: how often the clone was seen (once, few, many), or a class if it is expanded.

TRBV4-1,TRBJ2-1,.,.,TGCGCCAGCAGCCAAGTCGGACACTCCTACAATGAGCAGTTCTTC,CASSQVGHSYNEQFF
TRBV4-1,TRBJ2-2,TRBD1,many,TGCGCCAGCAGCTCGACCGGGACAGTTAACACCGGGGAGCTGTTTTTT,CASSSTGTVNTGELFF
TRBV29-1,TRBJ1-1,.,.,TGCAGCGCTACAGTTAACAGGAACACTGAAGCTTTCTTT,CSATVNRNTEAFF
TRBV25-1,TRBJ2-5,TRBD1,.,TGTGCCAGCAGTGAATCCCCATCCGTGACAGGGAGAGAGACCCAGTACTTC,CASSESPSVTGRETQYF
TRBV7-8,TRBJ2-3,.,.,TGTGCCAGCAGATCGGGCGGGACCGAATTCACAGATACGCAGTATTTT,CASRSGGTEFTDTQYF
TRBV3-1,TRBJ2-7,TRBD2,.,TGTGCCAGCAGCCAAGATCGGCCTAGCGGTCTTACAAGGGAGCAGTACTTC,CASSQDRPSGLTREQYF
TRBV12-3/TRBV12-4,TRBJ2-7,.,few,TGTGCCAGCAGCCTAAACCGATGGACGTCGGCCGGCGAGCAGTACTTC,CASSLNRWTSAGEQYF
TRBV4-3,TRBJ1-2,TRBD1,few,TGCGCCAGCTCGAGACAGGGTCTCGGCGGCTACACCTTC,CASSRQGLGGYTF
TRBV18,TRBJ1-6,.,.,TGTGCCAGCTCACCCGCCTCCTATAATTCACCCCTCCACTTT,CASSPASYNSPLHF
TRBV5-1,TRBJ2-7,.,.,TGCGCCAGTAAATTCACAGAAAGCTACGAGCAGTACTTC,CASKFTESYEQYF
TRBV7-3,TRBJ2-1,TRBD2,.,TGTGCCAGCAGCTTGTCTAGCGGGGCCTACAATGAGCAGTTCTTC,CASSLSSGAYNEQFF
TRBV12-3/TRBV12-4,TRBJ1-2,.,.,TGTGCCAGCACCCTAGGGGGGCGCGGCTACACCTTC,CASTLGGRGYTF
TRBV4-1,TRBJ1-1,TRBD1,.,TGCGCCAGCAGCCAACCGTGGGACAGAAAAAACACTGAAGCTTTCTTT,CASSQPWDRKNTEAFF
TRBV3-1,TRBJ2-4,.,once,TGTGCCAGCAGCCAAGGACGGCGTCAAGAGCAGTACTTC,CASSQGRRQEQYF
TRBV4-1,TRBJ2-1,TRBD2,.,TGCGCCAGCAGCCAAGGGGAGGGACTAGCGGGAGTACGGTTCTTC,CASSQGEGLAGVRFF
TRBV5-1,TRBJ2-1,.,few,TGCGCCAGCAGCTTTATTGCGCCGGCCCGTTCCTACAATGAGCAGTTCTTC,CASSFIAPARSYNEQFF
TRBV14,TRBJ2-3,TRBD2,.,TGTGCCAGCAGCCAAGGAGGACTAGGAGATACGCAGTATTTT,CASSQGGLGDTQYF
TRBV5-5,TRBJ2-7,.,.,TGTGCCAGCAGCACGTCCCTAGCGAGCTCCTACGAGCAGTACTTC,CASSTSLASSYEQYF
TRBV7-2,TRBJ2-7,.,few,TGTGCCAGCAGCCGGACGGGGGCGAACGAGCAGTACTTC,CASSRTGANEQYF
TRBV21-1,TRBJ1-5,.,.,TGTGCCAGCAGCAAAGGACCTAGCAATCAGCCCCAGCATTTT,CASSKGPSNQPQHF
TRBV9,TRBJ2-7,.,.,TGTGCCAGCAGCGTAGCCAGCTCCTACGAGCAGTACTTC,CASSVASSYEQYF
TRBV28,TRBJ2-1,.,.,TGTGCCAGCAGCCTTCTAAAGGCAGGGGGGATCTACAATGAGCAGTTCTTC,CASSLLKAGGIYNEQFF
TRBV7-9,TRBJ2-7,.,.,TGTGCCAGCAGCTTCTGGGGGCAAGGATTCTACGAGCAGTACTTC,CASSFWGQGFYEQYF
TRBV4-1,TRBJ2-7,TRBD2,.,TGCGCCAGCAGCCTCATGGGGGCTAGCGGGAGCGAGCAGTACTTC,CASSLMGASGSEQYF
TRBV7-2,TRBJ1-3,.,few,TGTGCCAGCAGCCTCGGCCGAAGTCGAGGAGGAAACACCATATATTTT,CASSLGRSRGGNTIYF
TRBV28,TRBJ1-2,TRBD1,.,TGTGCCAGCAGTTTCCGCCGGACAGGGCAAAAGTATGGCTACACCTTC,CASSFRRTGQKYGYTF
TRBV27,TRBJ2-2,TRBD2,.,TGTGCCAGCAGTTTAAGGCGGGAGGGCCTCCGGGAGCTGTTTTTT,CASSLRREGLRELFF
TRBV12-3/TRBV12-4,TRBJ2-2,.,few,TGTGCCAGCAGTTTAAACGGGCAACCCAACGGGGAGCTGTTTTTT,CASSLNGQPNGELFF
TRBV20-1,TRBJ1-2,TRBD1,.,TGCAGTGCTAGACAGGGGGGGGCGGTTGGTGTCTATGGCTACACCTTC,CSARQGGAVGVYGYTF
TRBV28,TRBJ2-7,TRBD2,.,TGTGCCAGCAGTTTAGGGGGACTAGCGGATAGCTCCTACGAGCAGTACTTC,CASSLGGLADSSYEQYF
TRBV20-1,TRBJ2-3,.,.,TGCAGTGCCGATGGGGACCCCGTGGACTCAGATACGCAGTATTTT,CSADGDPVDSDTQYF
TRBV4-1,TRBJ2-3,.,.,TGCGCCAGCAGCCGCAACTTCCTAGGGAGGAGCACAGATACGCAGTATTTT,CASSRNFLGRSTDTQYF
TRBV11-1,TRBJ2-5,TRBD2,.,TGTGCCAGCAGCTTAGCGCGTTTCCAGCGGGAGACTAATGAGCAGTACTTC,CASSLARFQRETNEQYF
TRBV6-6,TRBJ2-7,TRBD1,.,TGCGCCAGCAGTTACTCGAGGTTGGCAGGGGGTACCTACGAGCAGTACTTC,CASSYSRLAGGTYEQYF
TRBV11-1,TRBJ2-1,TRBD2,.,TGTGCCAGCAGCATGGGACTAGCGGGAGCTTTTCTAACGAGCTCCTACAATGAGCAGTTCTTC,CASSMGLAGAFLTSSYNEQFF
TRBV29-1,TRBJ1-4,TRBD1,.,TGCAGCGTCACGGGACAGGGAGAGGAAAAACTGTTTTTT,CSVTGQGEEKLFF
TRBV20-1,TRBJ2-1,TRBD1,.,TGCAGTGCTAGTCCTAACAGGGGTATGAAGAATGAGCAGTTCTTC,CSASPNRGMKNEQFF
TRBV12-3/TRBV12-4,TRBJ2-1,TRBD2,.,TGTGCCAGCAGGCTCCTAGCGGGAGCAGTAAATGAGCAGTTCTTC,CASRLLAGAVNEQFF
TRBV6-6,TRBJ2-7,TRBD1,few,TGTGCCAGCGCCGCAATATACAGGGGCTCCTACGAGCAGTACTTC,CASAAIYRGSYEQYF
TRBV28,TRBJ2-1,.,.,TGTGCCAGCAGTTTATTAACCCGCGAGCAGTTCTTC,CASSLLTREQFF
TRBV6-1,TRBJ1-2,.,.,TGTGCCAGCAGTGAATGGGGGAACTATGGCTACACCTTC,CASSEWGNYGYTF
TRBV6-1,TRBJ2-1,.,.,TGTGCCAGCAGTCCCCGGGACAAATACAATGAGCAGTTCTTC,CASSPRDKYNEQFF